This TCR beta chain was documented in a study of T cell clonality in common variable immunodeficiency. Study findings and constraints: Compared with healthy controls, CVID subjects showed increased TCRbeta clonality, mostly in about a third. Repertoire-complication correlations in CVID were limited by patient heterogeneity.

This clone was counted at least ten times. Its specificity is unknown. The CDR3 end is not reached by the read, which stops 3 residues before it; the germline J gene fills it in. The CDR3 loop spans 13 amino acids. Germline values: CDR1 DFQATT, CDR2 SNEGSKA (reference sequence). Trimming removed 5 bases at V and 0 bases at J, with 8 bases between. Generated by immunoSEQ multiplex PCR, the TCRdb table keeps only in-frame clones and is missing some. The repertoire shows roughly 58,000 clones, none seen only once; the top ten take roughly 5.5%. The sample was peripheral blood mononuclear cells. V and J are TRBV20-1 and TRBJ2-4; TRBD2 is a possible D gene (5 bases). The TCR originated in a person between 18 and 70 years old in good health. The covered CDR3 bases are TGCAGTGCTGATAGCGCAGCCAAAAACATT. It codes for CSADSAAKNI. The whole CDR3 is CSADSAAKNIQYF.